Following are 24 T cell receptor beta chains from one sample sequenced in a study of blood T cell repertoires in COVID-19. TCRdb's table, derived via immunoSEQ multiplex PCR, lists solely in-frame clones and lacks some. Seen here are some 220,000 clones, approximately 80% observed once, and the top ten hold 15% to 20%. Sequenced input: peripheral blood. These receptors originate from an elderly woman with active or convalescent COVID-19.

The CDR3, as DNA: TGTGCCAGCAGCATGACAGGGGGCACTTCACCCCTCCACTTT. Its translation is CASSMTGGTSPLHF. The chain joins TRBV7-9 to TRBJ1-6, with 10 bases that match TRBD1. V was clipped by 5 bases and J by 9 bases; unmatched bases: 4. Germline-derived CDR1 and CDR2 are SEHNR and FQNEAQ (reference sequence). The length of the CDR3 is 14 residues.

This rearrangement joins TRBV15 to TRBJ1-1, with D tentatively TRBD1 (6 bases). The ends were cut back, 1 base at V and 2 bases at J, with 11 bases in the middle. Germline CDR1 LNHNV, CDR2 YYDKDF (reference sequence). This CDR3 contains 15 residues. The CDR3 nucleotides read TGTGCCACCAGCAGAGCCGGGACATCAAACACTGAAGCTTTCTTT. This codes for CATSRAGTSNTEAFF.

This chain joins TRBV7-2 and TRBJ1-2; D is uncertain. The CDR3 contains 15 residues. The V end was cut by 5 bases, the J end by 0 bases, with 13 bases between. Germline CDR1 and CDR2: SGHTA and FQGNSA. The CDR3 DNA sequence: TGTGCCAGCAGCCCCCCGTTTATTCCTAACTATGGCTACACCTTC. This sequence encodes CASSPPFIPNYGYTF.

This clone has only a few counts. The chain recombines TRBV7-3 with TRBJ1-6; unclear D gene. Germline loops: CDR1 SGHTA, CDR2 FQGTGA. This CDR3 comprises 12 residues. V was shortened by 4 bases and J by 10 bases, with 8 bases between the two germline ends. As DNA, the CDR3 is TGTGCCAGCAGCTCCCCGGGGTCACCCCTCCACTTT. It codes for CASSSPGSPLHF.

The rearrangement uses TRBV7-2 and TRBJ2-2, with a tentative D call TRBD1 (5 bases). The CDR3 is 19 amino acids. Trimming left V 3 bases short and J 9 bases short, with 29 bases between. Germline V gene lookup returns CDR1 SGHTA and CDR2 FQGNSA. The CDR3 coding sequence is TGTGCCAGCAGCTTTAGGGGTACCGGGTCCCAGGCTGCGTACAGGGAGCTGTTTTTT. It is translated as CASSFRGTGSQAAYRELFF.

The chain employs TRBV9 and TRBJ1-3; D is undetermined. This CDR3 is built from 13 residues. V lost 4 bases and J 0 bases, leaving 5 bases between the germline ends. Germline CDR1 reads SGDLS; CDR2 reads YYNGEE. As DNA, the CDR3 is TGTGCCAGCAGCCTCTCCTCTGGAAACACCATATATTTT. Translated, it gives CASSLSSGNTIYF.

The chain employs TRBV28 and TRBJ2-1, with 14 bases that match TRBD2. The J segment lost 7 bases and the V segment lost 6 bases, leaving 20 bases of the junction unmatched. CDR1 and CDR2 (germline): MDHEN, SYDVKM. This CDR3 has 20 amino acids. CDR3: CASSLTGTSGSLAIGNEQFF. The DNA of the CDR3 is TGTGCCAGCAGCCTGACCGGGACTAGCGGGAGTTTGGCTATAGGGAATGAGCAGTTCTTC.

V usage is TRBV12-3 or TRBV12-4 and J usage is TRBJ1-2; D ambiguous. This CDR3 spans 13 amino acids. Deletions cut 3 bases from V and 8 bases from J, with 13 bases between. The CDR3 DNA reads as TGTGCCAGCAGTTTGATACGGGAGGGCGGCTACACCTTC. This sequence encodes CASSLIREGGYTF.

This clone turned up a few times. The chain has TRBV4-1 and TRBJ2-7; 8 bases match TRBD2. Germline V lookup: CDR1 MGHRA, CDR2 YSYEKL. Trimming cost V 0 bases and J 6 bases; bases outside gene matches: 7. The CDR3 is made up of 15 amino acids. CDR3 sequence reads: CASSQEGLVPREQYF. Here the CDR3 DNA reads TGCGCCAGCAGCCAAGAGGGACTAGTCCCCCGCGAGCAGTACTTC.

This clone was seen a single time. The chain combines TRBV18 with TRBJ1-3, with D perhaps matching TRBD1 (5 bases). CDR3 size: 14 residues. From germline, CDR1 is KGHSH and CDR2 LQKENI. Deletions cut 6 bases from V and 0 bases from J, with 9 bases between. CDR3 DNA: TGTGCCAGCTCCGTCGACAGCTCTGGAAACACCATATATTTT. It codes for CASSVDSSGNTIYF.

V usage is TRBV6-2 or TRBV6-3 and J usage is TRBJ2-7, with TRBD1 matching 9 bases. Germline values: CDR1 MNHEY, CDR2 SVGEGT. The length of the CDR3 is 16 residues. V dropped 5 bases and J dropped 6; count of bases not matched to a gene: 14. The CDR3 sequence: CASSNLVGTGSGEQYF. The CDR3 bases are TGTGCCAGCAGTAACCTAGTTGGGACAGGGTCTGGCGAGCAGTACTTC.

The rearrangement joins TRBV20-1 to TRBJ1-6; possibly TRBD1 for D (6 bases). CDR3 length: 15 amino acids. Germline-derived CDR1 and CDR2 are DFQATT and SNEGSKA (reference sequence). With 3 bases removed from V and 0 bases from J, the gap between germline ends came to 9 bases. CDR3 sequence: CSASRGSSYNSPLHF. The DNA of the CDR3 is TGCAGTGCTAGTAGGGGGAGCTCCTATAATTCACCCCTCCACTTT.

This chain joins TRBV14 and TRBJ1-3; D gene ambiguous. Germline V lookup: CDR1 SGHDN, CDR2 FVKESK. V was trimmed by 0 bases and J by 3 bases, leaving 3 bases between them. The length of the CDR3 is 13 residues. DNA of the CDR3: TGTGCCAGCAGCCAAGATAATGGAAACACCATATATTTT. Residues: CASSQDNGNTIYF.

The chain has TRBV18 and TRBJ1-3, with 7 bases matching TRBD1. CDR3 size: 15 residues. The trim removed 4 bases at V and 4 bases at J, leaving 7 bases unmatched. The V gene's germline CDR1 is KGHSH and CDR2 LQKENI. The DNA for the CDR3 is TGTGCCAGCTCACGACAGGGTACATTCGGAAACACCATATATTTT. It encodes CASSRQGTFGNTIYF.

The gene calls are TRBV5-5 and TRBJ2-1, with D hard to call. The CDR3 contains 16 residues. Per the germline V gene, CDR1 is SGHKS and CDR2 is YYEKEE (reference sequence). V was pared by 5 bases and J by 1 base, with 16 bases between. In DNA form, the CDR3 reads TGTGCCAGCAGTCCCCCGGCAGGAACATCCTACAATGAGCAGTTCTTC. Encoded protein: CASSPPAGTSYNEQFF.

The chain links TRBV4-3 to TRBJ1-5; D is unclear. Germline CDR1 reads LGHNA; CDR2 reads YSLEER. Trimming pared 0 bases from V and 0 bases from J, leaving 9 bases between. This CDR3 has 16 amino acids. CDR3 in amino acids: CASSQESSPSNQPQHF. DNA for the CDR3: TGCGCCAGCAGCCAAGAAAGCTCGCCTAGCAATCAGCCCCAGCATTTT.

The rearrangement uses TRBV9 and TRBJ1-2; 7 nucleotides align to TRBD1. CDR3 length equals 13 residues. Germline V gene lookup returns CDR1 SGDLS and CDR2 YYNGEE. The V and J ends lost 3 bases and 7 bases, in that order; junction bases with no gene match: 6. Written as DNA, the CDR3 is TGTGCCAGCAGCGCTGAGACAGGGAGTGGCTACACCTTC. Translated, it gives CASSAETGSGYTF.

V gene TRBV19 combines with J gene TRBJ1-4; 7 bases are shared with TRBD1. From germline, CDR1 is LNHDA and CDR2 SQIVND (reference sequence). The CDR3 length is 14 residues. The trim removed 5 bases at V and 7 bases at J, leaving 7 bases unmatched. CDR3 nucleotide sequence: TGTGCCAGTAGTTCAGGGGGAAGCGGTGAAAAACTGTTTTTT. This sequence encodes CASSSGGSGEKLFF.

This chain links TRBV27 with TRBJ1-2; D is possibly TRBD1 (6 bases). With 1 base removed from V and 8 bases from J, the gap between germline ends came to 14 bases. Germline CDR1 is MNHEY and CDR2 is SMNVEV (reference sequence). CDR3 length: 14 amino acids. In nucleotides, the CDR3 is TGTGCCAGCAGTTTATATTCGCAGGGGAGAGGCTACACCTTC. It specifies CASSLYSQGRGYTF.

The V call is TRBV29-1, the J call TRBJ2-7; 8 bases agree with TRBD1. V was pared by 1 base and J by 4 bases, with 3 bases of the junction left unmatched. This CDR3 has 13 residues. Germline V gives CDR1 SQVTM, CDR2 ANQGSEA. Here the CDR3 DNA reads TGCAGCGTTGAAGTCGGACAGGGATACGAGCAGTACTTC. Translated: CSVEVGQGYEQYF.

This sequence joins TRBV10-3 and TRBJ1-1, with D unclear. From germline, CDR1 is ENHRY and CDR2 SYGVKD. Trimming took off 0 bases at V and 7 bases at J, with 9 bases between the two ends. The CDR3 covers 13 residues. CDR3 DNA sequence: TGTGCCATCAGTGAGTCGGAGGGCTTTGAAGCTTTCTTT. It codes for CAISESEGFEAFF.

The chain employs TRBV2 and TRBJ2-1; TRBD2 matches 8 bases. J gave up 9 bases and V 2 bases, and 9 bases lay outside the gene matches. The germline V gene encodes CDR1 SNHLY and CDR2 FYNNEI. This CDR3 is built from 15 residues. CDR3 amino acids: CASSESVAGFIEQFF. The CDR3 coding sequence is TGTGCCAGCAGTGAATCGGTAGCGGGGTTCATTGAGCAGTTCTTC.

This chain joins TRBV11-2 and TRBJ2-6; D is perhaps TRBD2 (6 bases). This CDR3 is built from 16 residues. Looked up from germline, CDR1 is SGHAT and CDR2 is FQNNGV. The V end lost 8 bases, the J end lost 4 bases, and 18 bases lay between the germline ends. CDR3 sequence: CASLPRGFPGANVLTF. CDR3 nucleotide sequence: TGTGCCAGCCTACCCCGGGGGTTCCCGGGGGCCAACGTCCTGACTTTC.

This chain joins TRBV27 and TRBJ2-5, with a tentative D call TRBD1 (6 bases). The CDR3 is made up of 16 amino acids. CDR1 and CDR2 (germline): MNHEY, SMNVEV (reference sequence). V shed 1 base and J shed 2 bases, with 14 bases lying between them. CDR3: CASSLFRTALQETQYF. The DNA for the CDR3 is TGTGCCAGCAGTTTATTCCGGACAGCCTTACAAGAGACCCAGTACTTC.